This TCR beta chain was profiled in a study of T cell responses to AZD1222 COVID-19 vaccine. Regarding the study as a whole: Nearly half of spike-specific TCRs reportedly go after variant regions that carry no mutations.

V was clipped by 9 bases and J by 5 bases, with 14 bases between them. The CDR3 totals 12 residues. Germline-derived CDR1 and CDR2 are SEHNR and FQNEAQ (reference sequence). In this sample, this clone turned up once. As yet, its antigen is unknown. Libraries were prepared by immunoSEQ multiplex PCR; TCRdb keeps only in-frame clonotypes and omits some of them. The table includes approximately 80,000 clones, approximately 83% detected once. This receptor was taken from an adult who received the AZD1222 COVID-19 vaccine. Sample: peripheral blood, taken 28 days after the second AZD1222 dose. The chain has TRBV7-9 and TRBJ2-7; D might be TRBD2 (6 bases). The CDR3 nucleotides read TGTGCCAGTAACATGGAGGGCGACGAGCAGTACTTC. Translating gives CASNMEGDEQYF.